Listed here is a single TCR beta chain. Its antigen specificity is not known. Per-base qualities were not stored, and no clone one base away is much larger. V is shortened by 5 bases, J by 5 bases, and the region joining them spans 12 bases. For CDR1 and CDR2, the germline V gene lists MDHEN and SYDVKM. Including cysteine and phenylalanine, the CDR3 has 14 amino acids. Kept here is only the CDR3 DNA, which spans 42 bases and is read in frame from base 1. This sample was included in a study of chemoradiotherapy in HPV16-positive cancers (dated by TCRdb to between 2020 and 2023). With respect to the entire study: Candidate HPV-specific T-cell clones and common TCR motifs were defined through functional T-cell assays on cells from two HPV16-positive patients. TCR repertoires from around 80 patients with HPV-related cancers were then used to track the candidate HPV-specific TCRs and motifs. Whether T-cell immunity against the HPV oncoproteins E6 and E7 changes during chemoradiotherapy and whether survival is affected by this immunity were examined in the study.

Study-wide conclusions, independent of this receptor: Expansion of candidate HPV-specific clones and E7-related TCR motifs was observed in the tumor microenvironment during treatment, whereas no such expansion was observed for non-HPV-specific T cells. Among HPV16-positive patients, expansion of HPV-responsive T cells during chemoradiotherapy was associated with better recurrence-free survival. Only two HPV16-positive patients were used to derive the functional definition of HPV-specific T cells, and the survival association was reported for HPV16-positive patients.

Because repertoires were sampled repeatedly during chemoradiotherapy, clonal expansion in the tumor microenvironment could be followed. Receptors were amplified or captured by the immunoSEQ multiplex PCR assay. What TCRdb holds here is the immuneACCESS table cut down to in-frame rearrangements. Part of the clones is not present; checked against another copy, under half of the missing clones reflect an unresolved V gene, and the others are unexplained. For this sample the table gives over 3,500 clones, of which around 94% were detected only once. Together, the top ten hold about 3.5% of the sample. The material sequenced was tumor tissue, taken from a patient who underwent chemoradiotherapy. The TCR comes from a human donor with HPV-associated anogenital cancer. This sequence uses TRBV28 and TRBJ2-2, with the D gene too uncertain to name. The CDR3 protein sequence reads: CASSRRVRTGELFF. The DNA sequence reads TGTGCCAGCAGTCGAAGGGTCAGGACCGGGGAGCTGTTTTTT. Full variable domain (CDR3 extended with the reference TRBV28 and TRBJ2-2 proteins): DVKVTQSSRYLVKRTGEKVFLECVQDMDHENMFWYRQDPGLGLRLIYFSYDVKMKEKGDIPEGYSVSREKKERFSLILESASTNQTSMYLCASSRRVRTGELFFGEGSRLTVL.